This entry lists 21 T cell receptor beta chains sequenced from one sample in a study of molecular identifiers for immune sequencing clone quantification. TCRdb redid the calling of the PCR reads with MiXCR, one entry per CDR3 protein. The table records over 300,000 distinct CDR3 sequences, roughly 24% of them present only once. Sequenced sample: naive CD8+ T cells from blood, with Jurkat cell RNA spiked in. Subset of the sample: FACS-sorted CD8+CD4-CCR7+CD45RA+ naive T cells. Every receptor here comes from a human donor in good health. Some libraries in this study had Jurkat cell RNA spiked in.

This clonotype has a single count. A much larger clone sits a single nucleotide away, making a read error possible. The V gene is TRBV7-8, the J gene TRBJ2-3, with D tentatively TRBD2 (6 bases). The germline V gene has CDR1 SGHVS and CDR2 FQNEAQ. The CDR3 has 16 residues. CDR3 DNA sequence: TGTGCCGGCAGCTTATCTGGGGGGATGGGCACAGATACGCAGTATTTT. This encodes CAGSLSGGMGTDTQYF.

This clonotype was counted ten times or more. The V call is TRBV5-1, the J call TRBJ1-2; tentative D call: TRBD1 (5 bases). The germline V and J ends were trimmed by 4 bases and 4 bases, with 14 bases remaining between them. This CDR3 is built from 14 residues. Germline lookup yields CDR1 SGHRS and CDR2 YFSETQ. CDR3 DNA: TGCGCCAGCAGCCATAATGGGGCAGCCTATGGCTACACCTTC. Protein: CASSHNGAAYGYTF.

This clonotype has just a few counts. J is TRBJ2-7 and V is TRBV20-1; D remains unclear. Germline assignment: CDR1 DFQATT and CDR2 SNEGSKA (reference sequence). The CDR3 has 12 amino acids. V was pared by 2 bases and J by 1 base, with 6 bases between. The CDR3 coding sequence is TGCAGTGCTAGACAGGAATCCTACGAGCAGTACTTC. Translation gives CSARQESYEQYF.

The genes are TRBV2 and TRBJ2-1; D perhaps matches TRBD2 (7 bases). The CDR3 has 16 amino acids. The germline gives CDR1 SNHLY, CDR2 FYNNEI. Trimming stripped 5 bases from V and 0 bases from J, with 14 bases between. The CDR3 nucleotides are TGTGCCAGCAGTCTTTGGGCGGGGGCCTCCTACAATGAGCAGTTCTTC. Its protein product is CASSLWAGASYNEQFF.

The chain combines TRBV7-8 with TRBJ2-7; tentatively, D is TRBD2 (6 bases). Looked up from germline, CDR1 is SGHVS and CDR2 is FQNEAQ. The CDR3 length is 12 residues. V shed 5 bases and J shed 4 bases, with 9 bases lying between them. The CDR3 sequence is CASSTGLYEQYF. CDR3 nucleotide sequence: TGTGCCAGCAGCACGGGACTGTACGAGCAGTACTTC.

Concerning this clonotype: Its ends do not fully match the called genes, so a read error is possible. The J gene is TRBJ2-5, the V gene TRBV12-3 or TRBV12-4; 10 nucleotides align to TRBD2. The CDR3 has 16 residues. CDR3 amino acids: CAGSLRLLAGVETQYF. The CDR3 DNA is TGTGCCGGCAGTCTGAGATTGCTAGCGGGGGTAGAGACCCAGTACTTC.

V usage is TRBV7-6 and J usage is TRBJ2-7, with a tentative D call TRBD1 (5 bases). V was shortened by 5 bases and J by 5 bases, with 16 bases between the two germline ends. CDR3 length: 14 amino acids. CDR1 and CDR2 from the germline V gene are SGHVS and FNYEAQ. CDR3 nucleotides: TGTGCCAGCAGCCTAAGTGGACAACCCCACGAGCAGTACTTC. The encoded protein is CASSLSGQPHEQYF.

The chain joins TRBV6-2 or TRBV6-3 to TRBJ1-1, with D possibly matching TRBD1 (5 bases). V gave up 6 bases and J gave up 1 base, with 18 bases separating them. This CDR3 contains 16 residues. Germline CDR1 MNHEY, CDR2 SVGEGT. CDR3 nucleotides: TGTGCCAGCAGCGATCTCTCGTCAGGGCAGAACACTGAAGCTTTCTTT. This encodes CASSDLSSGQNTEAFF.

The chain combines TRBV11-2 with TRBJ2-7; D is uncertain. This CDR3 has 13 amino acids. Germline V lookup: CDR1 SGHAT, CDR2 FQNNGV. Trimming left V 5 bases short and J 6 bases short, with 14 bases between. The CDR3 DNA sequence: TGTGCCAGCAGCACCTACCCGGCCAGCGAGCAGTACTTC. It is translated as CASSTYPASEQYF.

The V and J genes are TRBV7-6 and TRBJ2-1, with 11 nucleotides matching TRBD2. Trimming removed 2 bases from V and 6 bases from J; junction bases left unmatched: 3. Germline V CDR1 and CDR2: SGHVS, FNYEAQ. CDR3 size: 15 residues. The CDR3 protein is CASSLTSGGCNEQFF. In nucleotides, the CDR3 is TGTGCCAGCAGCTTAACTAGCGGGGGATGCAATGAGCAGTTCTTC.

This clonotype came up a few times. The chain carries TRBV19 and TRBJ2-2; the match to TRBD2 covers 7 bases. Germline V gene lookup returns CDR1 LNHDA and CDR2 SQIVND (reference sequence). CDR3 length: 16 residues. After removal of 5 bases from V and 3 bases from J, the junction contained 9 bases not matched to a gene. The CDR3 sequence: CASSAMGGSYTGELFF. In DNA form, the CDR3 reads TGTGCCAGTAGTGCCATGGGCGGGAGCTACACCGGGGAGCTGTTTTTT.

The chain is built from TRBV20-1 and TRBJ2-7; 10 nucleotides line up with TRBD2. J lost 0 bases, V lost 3 bases, and 5 bases had no gene match. The CDR3 is made up of 15 amino acids. Germline-derived CDR1 and CDR2 are DFQATT and SNEGSKA (reference sequence). CDR3 in amino acids: CSARGLAHSSYEQYF. In DNA form, the CDR3 reads TGCAGTGCTAGGGGACTAGCGCATAGCTCCTACGAGCAGTACTTC.

On this clonotype: A much larger clone lies one base from this, so it may be a read error. The chain employs TRBV5-1 and TRBJ2-7; 7 positions agree with TRBD1. The CDR3 has 13 residues. Germline-derived CDR1 and CDR2 are SGHRS and YFSETQ. Trimming removed 0 bases from V and 7 bases from J; junction bases left unmatched: 4. DNA for the CDR3: TGCGCCAGCAGCTTGGAGACAGGGCTGGAGCAGTACTTC. Translating gives CASSLETGLEQYF.

As for this clonotype: This could be a read error, since a much larger clone is one nucleotide away. This CDR3 reads CASTPSGARGHEQFF. The CDR3, as DNA: TGTGCCAGCACCCCATCTGGGGCTAGGGGCCATGAGCAGTTCTTC. This rearrangement joins TRBV7-2 to TRBJ2-1; TRBD1 might be the D (5 bases). Trimming removed 7 bases from V and 8 bases from J, with 21 bases in between. The V gene's germline CDR1 is SGHTA and CDR2 FQGNSA. The CDR3 is 15 amino acids.

This rearrangement joins TRBV7-9 to TRBJ2-2; D gene unclear. Germline assignment: CDR1 SEHNR and CDR2 FQNEAQ (reference sequence). V was pared by 5 bases and J by 2 bases, with 9 bases between. The CDR3 consists of 14 residues. DNA of the CDR3: TGTGCCAGCAGCCGAGCTGTAAACACCGGGGAGCTGTTTTTT. Its translation is CASSRAVNTGELFF.

V gene TRBV7-9 combines with J gene TRBJ2-7; 7 bases are a match to TRBD1. The CDR3 contains 16 residues. The V and J ends lost 5 bases and 2 bases, in that order; junction bases with no gene match: 12. The germline V gene has CDR1 SEHNR and CDR2 FQNEAQ (reference sequence). The CDR3 DNA reads as TGTGCCAGCAGCCCCCAGTTCAGGGGGATAACCTACGAGCAGTACTTC. Its protein is CASSPQFRGITYEQYF.

There are a few counts of this clonotype. The chain uses TRBV19 and TRBJ2-7, with unresolved D. CDR1 is LNHDA, CDR2 SQIVND, per germline (reference sequence). The CDR3 length is 13 residues. The V gene lost 4 bases and the J gene lost 4 bases, with 11 bases spanning the gap. The CDR3 DNA follows: TGTGCCAGTAGTAAGGACCGCTTATACGAGCAGTACTTC. Translating gives CASSKDRLYEQYF. The variable domain in full, completed from reference TRBV19 and TRBJ2-7, reads DGGITQSPKYLFRKEGQNVTLSCEQNLNHDAMYWYRQDPGQGLRLIYYSQIVNDFQKGDIAEGYSVSREKKESFPLTVTSAQKNPTAFYLCASSKDRLYEQYFGPGTRLTVT.

Of note for this clonotype: With a much larger clone just one base away, this may be a read error. This chain joins TRBV7-9 and TRBJ2-3; D remains unclear. V lost 8 bases and J lost 1, with 10 bases in between. CDR1 SEHNR and CDR2 FQNEAQ come from the germline V gene (reference sequence). The CDR3 runs 13 residues. CDR3 residues: CASRSEGTDTQYF. CDR3 nucleotides: TGTGCCAGCCGCTCCGAGGGCACAGATACGCAGTATTTT.

Points on this clonotype: This may come from a read error, since a much larger clone is one base off. V gene TRBV12-3 or TRBV12-4 combines with J gene TRBJ2-3; 9 positions agree with TRBD1. This CDR3 has 15 residues. Losses at the gene ends were 6 bases for V and 4 bases for J; bases not matched to a gene: 8. In nucleotides, the CDR3 is TGTGCCAGCAGCATAACAGGGGGCTTCGCAGATACGCAGTATTTT. It specifies CASSITGGFADTQYF.

Comments on this clonotype: A clone one base away is much larger, so this may be a read error. The rearrangement links TRBV5-1 to TRBJ2-3; 11 positions match TRBD1. Germline V gene sequence: CDR1 SGHRS, CDR2 YFSETQ. This CDR3 has 16 residues. J was trimmed by 3 bases and V by 4 bases; bases with no gene match: 7. CDR3 sequence: CASSTRTGGATDTQYF. The CDR3 coding sequence is TGCGCCAGCAGCACGCGGACAGGGGGCGCGACAGATACGCAGTATTTT.

The CDR3 spells CASSQELGLHNEQFF. DNA of the CDR3: TGTGCCAGCAGCCAAGAGTTGGGACTTCACAATGAGCAGTTCTTC. The chain links TRBV4-2 to TRBJ2-1, with D tentatively TRBD2 (6 bases). V lost 0 bases and J lost 5, with 11 bases in between. Germline lookup yields CDR1 LGHNA and CDR2 YNFKEQ. CDR3 length equals 15 residues.